This note documents a single T cell receptor beta chain sequence. Antigen: not known. The data were obtained in a study of T cell responses to AZD1222 COVID-19 vaccine. Trimming pared 2 bases from V and 8 bases from J, leaving 15 bases between. CDR1 is SNHLY and CDR2 is FYNNEI in the germline V gene. The CDR3 spans 14 residues. Some clones are missing from TCRdb's copy, which holds only in-frame ones; the method was immunoSEQ multiplex PCR. The repertoire holds approximately 70,000 clones, with 80% as singletons. Study-level findings and limits: Spike-specific TCR breadth and depth grew following two AZD1222 doses.

The chain has TRBV2 and TRBJ1-2, with D uncertain. The sequencing here drew on peripheral blood, taken 28 days after the second AZD1222 dose. This receptor was identified in an adult who received the AZD1222 COVID-19 vaccine. The CDR3 sequence is CASSELAAPYGYTF. The DNA for the CDR3 is TGTGCCAGCAGTGAACTGGCAGCCCCGTACGGCTACACCTTC.